This T cell receptor beta chain was found in a study of blood T cell repertoires in COVID-19. Across the study: Samples representing acute and convalescent COVID-19 were sourced from the United States, Italy and Spain. Nucleic acid was either cDNA or gDNA, and it came from T cells, B-cell-depleted T cells, or PBMCs.

Germline CDR1 LNHDA, CDR2 SQIVND (reference sequence). Trimming removed 6 bases from V and 0 bases from J, with 14 bases in between. The CDR3 spans 15 residues. Generated by immunoSEQ multiplex PCR, the TCRdb table keeps only in-frame clones and is missing some. The sample holds approximately 50,000 clones, around 86% seen once. This clonotype was sampled from a woman older than 75 with acute or convalescent COVID-19. Sequencing was done on a sample of peripheral blood. This chain links TRBV19 with TRBJ2-5, with D perhaps TRBD2 (5 bases). This CDR3 reads CASSRSGLYQETQYF. CDR3 sequence (DNA): TGTGCCAGTAGCCGCAGCGGCTTGTACCAAGAGACCCAGTACTTC.